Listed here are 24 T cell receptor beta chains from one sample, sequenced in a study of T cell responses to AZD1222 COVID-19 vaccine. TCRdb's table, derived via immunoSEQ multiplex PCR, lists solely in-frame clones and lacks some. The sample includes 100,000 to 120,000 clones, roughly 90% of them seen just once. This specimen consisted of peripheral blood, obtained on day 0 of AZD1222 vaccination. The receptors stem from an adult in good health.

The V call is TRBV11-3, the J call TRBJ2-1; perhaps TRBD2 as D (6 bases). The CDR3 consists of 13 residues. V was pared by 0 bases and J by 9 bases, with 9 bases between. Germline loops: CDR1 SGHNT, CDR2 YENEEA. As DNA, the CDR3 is TGTGCCAGCAGCTTAGATCTTAGCGGTGAGCAGTTCTTC. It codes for CASSLDLSGEQFF.

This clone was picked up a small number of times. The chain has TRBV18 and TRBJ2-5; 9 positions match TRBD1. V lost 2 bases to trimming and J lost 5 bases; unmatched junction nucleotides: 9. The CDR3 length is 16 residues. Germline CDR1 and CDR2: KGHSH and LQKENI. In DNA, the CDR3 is TGTGCCAGCTCACCATTCCCGGACAGGGGTGAGGAGACCCAGTACTTC. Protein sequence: CASSPFPDRGEETQYF.

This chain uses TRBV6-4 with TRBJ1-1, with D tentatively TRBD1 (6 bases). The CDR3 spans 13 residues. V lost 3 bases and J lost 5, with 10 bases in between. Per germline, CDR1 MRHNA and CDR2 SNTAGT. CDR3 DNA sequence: TGTGCCAGCAGTGAAACCAGGGGAACTGAAGCTTTCTTT. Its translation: CASSETRGTEAFF.

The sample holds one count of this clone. Here the CDR3 reads CASSHRRLAEYNEQFF. CDR3 DNA sequence: TGTGCCAGCAGCCACCGTAGACTAGCGGAGTACAATGAGCAGTTCTTC. The chain has TRBV14 and TRBJ2-1, with 9 nucleotides matching TRBD2. The V segment lost 3 bases and the J segment 4 bases; nucleotides outside the gene matches: 7. In germline, CDR1 is SGHDN, CDR2 FVKESK. The CDR3 covers 16 residues.

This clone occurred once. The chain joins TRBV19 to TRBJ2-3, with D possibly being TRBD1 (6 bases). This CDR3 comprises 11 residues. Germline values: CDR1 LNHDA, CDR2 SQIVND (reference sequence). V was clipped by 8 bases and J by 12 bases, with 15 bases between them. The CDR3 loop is CASGQHTPQYF. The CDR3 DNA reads TGTGCCAGTGGACAGCACACCCCTCAGTATTTT.

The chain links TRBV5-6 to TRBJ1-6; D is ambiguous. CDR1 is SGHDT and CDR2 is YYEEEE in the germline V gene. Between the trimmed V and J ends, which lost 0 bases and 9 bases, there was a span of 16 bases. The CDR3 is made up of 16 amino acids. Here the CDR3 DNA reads TGTGCCAGCAGCTTGGGTCTTGAGGGAGTATTTTCACCCCTCCACTTT. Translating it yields CASSLGLEGVFSPLHF.

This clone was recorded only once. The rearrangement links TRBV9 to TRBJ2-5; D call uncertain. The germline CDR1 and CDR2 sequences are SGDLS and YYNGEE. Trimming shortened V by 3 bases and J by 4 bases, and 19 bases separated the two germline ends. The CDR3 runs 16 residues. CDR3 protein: CASSATTLPSGETQYF. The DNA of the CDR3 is TGTGCCAGCAGCGCCACGACATTACCCTCGGGAGAGACCCAGTACTTC.

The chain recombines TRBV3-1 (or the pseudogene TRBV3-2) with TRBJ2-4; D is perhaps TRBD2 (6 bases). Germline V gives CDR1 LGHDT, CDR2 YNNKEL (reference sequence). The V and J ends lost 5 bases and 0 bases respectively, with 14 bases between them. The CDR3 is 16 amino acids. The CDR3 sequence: CASSTPGLLAKNIQYF. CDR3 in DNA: TGTGCCAGCAGCACTCCGGGACTCCTAGCCAAAAACATTCAGTACTTC.

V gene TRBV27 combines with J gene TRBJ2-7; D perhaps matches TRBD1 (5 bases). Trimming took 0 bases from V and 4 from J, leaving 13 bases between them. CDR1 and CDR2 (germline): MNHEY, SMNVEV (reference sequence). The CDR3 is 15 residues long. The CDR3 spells CASSLSAWQGYEQYF. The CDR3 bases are TGTGCCAGCAGTTTATCGGCCTGGCAGGGTTACGAGCAGTACTTC.

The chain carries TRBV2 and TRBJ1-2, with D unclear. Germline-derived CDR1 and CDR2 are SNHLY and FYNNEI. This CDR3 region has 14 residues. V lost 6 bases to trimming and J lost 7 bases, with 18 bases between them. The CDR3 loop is CASRHRTEIGGYTF. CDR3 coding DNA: TGTGCCAGCAGACATAGAACAGAAATCGGTGGCTACACCTTC.

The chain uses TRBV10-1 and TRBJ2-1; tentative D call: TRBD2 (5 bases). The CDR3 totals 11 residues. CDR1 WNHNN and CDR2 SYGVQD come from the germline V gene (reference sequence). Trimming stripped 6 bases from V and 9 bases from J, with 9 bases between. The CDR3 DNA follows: TGCGCCAGCAGCCTCGGAGGTGAGCAGTTCTTC. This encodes CASSLGGEQFF.

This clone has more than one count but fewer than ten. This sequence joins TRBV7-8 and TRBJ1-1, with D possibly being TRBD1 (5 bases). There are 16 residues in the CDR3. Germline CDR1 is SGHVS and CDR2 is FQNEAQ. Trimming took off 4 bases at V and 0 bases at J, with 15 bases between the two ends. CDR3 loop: CASSSYRFSMNTEAFF. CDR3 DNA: TGTGCCAGCAGCTCGTACAGGTTTTCTATGAACACTGAAGCTTTCTTT.

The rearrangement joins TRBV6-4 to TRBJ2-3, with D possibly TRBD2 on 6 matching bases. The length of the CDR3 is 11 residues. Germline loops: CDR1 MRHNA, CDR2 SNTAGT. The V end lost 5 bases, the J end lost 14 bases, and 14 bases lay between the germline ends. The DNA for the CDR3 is TGTGCCAGCAGTTGGGCCGGGAGTCTGTATTTT. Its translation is CASSWAGSLYF.

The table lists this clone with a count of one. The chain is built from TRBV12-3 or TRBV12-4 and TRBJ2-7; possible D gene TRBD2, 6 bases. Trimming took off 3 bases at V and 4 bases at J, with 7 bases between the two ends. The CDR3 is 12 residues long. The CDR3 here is CASSFLAYEQYF. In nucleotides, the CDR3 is TGTGCCAGCAGTTTTCTAGCGTACGAGCAGTACTTC.

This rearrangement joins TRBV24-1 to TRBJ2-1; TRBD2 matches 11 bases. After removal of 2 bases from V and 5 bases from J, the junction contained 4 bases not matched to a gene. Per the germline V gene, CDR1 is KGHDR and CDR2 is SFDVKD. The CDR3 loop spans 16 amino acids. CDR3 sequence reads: CATSDSLAGGDNEQFF. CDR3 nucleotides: TGTGCCACCAGTGATTCGCTAGCGGGGGGTGACAATGAGCAGTTCTTC.

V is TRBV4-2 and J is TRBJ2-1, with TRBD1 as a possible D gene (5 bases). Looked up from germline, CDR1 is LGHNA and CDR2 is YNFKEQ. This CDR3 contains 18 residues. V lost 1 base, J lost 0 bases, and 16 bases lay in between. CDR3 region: CASSQAQDLWGSYNEQFF. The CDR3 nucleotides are TGTGCCAGCAGCCAAGCACAGGACCTCTGGGGCTCCTACAATGAGCAGTTCTTC.

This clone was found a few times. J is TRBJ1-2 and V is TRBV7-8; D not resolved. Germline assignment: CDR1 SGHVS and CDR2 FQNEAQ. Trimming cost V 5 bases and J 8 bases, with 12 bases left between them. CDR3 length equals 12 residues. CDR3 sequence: CASSPGNWGYTF. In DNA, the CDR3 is TGTGCCAGCAGCCCCGGAAATTGGGGCTACACCTTC.

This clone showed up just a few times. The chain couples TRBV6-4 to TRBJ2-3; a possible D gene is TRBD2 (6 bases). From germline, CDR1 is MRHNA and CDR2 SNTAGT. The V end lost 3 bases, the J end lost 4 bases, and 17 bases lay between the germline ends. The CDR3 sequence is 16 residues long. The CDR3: CASSEEGSRGADTQYF. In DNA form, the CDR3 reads TGTGCCAGCAGTGAGGAGGGTTCAAGAGGCGCAGATACGCAGTATTTT.

The CDR3 DNA sequence: TGCGCCAGCATTGGGGAGTTGAACACCGGGGAGCTGTTTTTT. Translated, it gives CASIGELNTGELFF. V gene TRBV10-1 combines with J gene TRBJ2-2; perhaps TRBD2 as D (5 bases). The CDR3 runs 14 residues. V gave up 7 bases and J gave up 1 base, with 10 bases separating them. From germline, CDR1 is WNHNN and CDR2 SYGVQD (reference sequence).

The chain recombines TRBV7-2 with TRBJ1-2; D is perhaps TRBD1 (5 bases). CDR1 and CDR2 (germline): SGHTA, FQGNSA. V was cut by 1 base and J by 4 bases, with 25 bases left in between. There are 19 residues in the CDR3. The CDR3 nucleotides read TGTGCCAGCAGCTTAGGGTGGGGCAGCCGGACTACGATTATCTATGGCTACACCTTC. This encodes CASSLGWGSRTTIIYGYTF. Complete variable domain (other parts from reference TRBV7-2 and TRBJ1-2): GAGVSQSPSNKVTEKGKDVELRCDPISGHTALYWYRQSLGQGLEFLIYFQGNSAPDKSGLPSDRFSAERTGGSVSTLTIQRTQQEDSAVYLCASSLGWGSRTTIIYGYTFGSGTRLTVV.

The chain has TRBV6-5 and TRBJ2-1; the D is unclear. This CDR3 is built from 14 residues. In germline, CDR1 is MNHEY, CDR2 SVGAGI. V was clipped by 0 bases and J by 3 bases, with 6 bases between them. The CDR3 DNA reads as TGTGCCAGCAGTTACTCGATTGGCTACAATGAGCAGTTCTTC. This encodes CASSYSIGYNEQFF.

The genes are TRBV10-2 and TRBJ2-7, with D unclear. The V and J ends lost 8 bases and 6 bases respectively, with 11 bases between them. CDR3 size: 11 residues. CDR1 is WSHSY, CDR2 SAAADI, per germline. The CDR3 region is CASAGEREQYF. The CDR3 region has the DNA TGCGCCAGCGCAGGAGAGCGCGAGCAGTACTTC.

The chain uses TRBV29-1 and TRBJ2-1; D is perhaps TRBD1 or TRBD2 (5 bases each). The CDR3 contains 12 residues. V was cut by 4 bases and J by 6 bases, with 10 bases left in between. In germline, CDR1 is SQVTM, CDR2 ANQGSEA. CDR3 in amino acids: CSVVAGSNEQFF. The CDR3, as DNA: TGCAGCGTTGTTGCAGGGAGCAATGAGCAGTTCTTC.

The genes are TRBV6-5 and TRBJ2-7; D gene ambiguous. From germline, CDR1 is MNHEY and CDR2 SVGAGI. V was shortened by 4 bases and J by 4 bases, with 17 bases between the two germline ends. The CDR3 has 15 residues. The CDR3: CASSSVLPTLYEQYF. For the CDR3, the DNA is TGTGCCAGCAGTTCCGTGCTCCCCACTTTATACGAGCAGTACTTC.